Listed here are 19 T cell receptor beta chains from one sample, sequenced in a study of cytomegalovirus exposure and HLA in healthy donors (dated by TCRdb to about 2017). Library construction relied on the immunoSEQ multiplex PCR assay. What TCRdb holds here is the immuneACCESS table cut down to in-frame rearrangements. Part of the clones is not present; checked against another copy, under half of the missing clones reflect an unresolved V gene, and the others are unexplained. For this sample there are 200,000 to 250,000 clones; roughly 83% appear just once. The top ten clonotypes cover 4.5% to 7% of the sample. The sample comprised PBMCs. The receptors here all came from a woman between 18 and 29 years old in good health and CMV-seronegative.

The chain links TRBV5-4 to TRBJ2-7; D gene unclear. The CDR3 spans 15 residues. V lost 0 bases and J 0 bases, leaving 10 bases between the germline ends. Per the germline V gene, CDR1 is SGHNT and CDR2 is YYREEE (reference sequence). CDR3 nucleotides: TGTGCCAGCAGCTTGGGGGCGTTGGTCTCCTACGAGCAGTACTTC. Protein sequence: CASSLGALVSYEQYF.

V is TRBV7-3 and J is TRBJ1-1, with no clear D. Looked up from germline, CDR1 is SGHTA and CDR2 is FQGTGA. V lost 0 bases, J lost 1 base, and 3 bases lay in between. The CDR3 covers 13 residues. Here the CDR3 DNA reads TGTGCCAGCAGCTTAACGCAGAACACTGAAGCTTTCTTT. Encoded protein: CASSLTQNTEAFF.

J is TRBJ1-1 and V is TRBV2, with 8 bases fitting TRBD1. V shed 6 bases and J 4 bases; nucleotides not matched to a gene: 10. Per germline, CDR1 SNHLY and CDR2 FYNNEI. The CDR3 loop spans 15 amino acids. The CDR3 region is CASRLDRGGGTEAFF. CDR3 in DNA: TGTGCCAGCAGACTCGACAGGGGAGGAGGCACTGAAGCTTTCTTT.

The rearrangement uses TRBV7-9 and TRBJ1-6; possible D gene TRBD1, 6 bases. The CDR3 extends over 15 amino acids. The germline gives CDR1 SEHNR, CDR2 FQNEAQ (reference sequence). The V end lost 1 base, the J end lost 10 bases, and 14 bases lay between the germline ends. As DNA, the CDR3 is TGTGCCAGCAGCTTAGGGGCAGGGGAGGAGTCACCCCTCCACTTT. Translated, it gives CASSLGAGEESPLHF.

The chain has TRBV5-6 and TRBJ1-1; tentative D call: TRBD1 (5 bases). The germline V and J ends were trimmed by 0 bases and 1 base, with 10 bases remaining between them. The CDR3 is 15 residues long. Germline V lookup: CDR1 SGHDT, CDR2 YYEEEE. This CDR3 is CASSLAGRTNTEAFF. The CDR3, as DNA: TGTGCCAGCAGCTTGGCGGGACGGACGAACACTGAAGCTTTCTTT.

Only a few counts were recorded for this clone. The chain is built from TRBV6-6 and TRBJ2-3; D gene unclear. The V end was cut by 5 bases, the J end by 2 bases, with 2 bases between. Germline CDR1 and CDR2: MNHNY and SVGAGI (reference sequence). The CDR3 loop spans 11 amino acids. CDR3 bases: TGTGCCAGCAGTATCACAGATACGCAGTATTTT. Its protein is CASSITDTQYF.

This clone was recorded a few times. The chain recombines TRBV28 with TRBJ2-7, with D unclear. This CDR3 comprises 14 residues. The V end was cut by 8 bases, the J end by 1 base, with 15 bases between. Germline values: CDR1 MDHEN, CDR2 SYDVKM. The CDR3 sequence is CASHSIRRSYEQYF. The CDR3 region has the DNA TGTGCCAGCCACTCAATTAGAAGGTCCTACGAGCAGTACTTC.

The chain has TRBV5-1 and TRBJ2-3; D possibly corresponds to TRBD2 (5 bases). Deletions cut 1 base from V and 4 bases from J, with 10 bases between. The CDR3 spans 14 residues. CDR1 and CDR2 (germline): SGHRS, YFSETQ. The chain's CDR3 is CASSLRGGADTQYF. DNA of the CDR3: TGCGCCAGCAGCTTGCGGGGTGGCGCAGATACGCAGTATTTT.

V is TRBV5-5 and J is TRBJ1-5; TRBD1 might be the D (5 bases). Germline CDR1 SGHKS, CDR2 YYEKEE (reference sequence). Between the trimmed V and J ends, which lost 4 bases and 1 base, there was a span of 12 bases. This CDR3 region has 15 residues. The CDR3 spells CASSPLGDSNQPQHF. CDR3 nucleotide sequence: TGTGCCAGCAGCCCCTTGGGGGACAGCAATCAGCCCCAGCATTTT.

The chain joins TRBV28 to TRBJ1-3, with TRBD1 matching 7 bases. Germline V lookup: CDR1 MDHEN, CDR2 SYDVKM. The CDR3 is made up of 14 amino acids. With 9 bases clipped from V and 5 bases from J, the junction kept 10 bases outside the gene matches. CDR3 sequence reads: CASNVRDRRNTIYF. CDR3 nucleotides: TGTGCCAGTAATGTCCGGGACAGACGAAACACCATATATTTT.

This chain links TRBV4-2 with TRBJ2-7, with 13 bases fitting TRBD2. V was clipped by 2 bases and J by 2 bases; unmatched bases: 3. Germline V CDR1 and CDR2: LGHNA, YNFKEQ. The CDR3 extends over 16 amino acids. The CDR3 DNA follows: TGTGCCAGCAGCCAACAGGGGACTAGCGGGGCCTACGAGCAGTACTTC. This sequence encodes CASSQQGTSGAYEQYF.

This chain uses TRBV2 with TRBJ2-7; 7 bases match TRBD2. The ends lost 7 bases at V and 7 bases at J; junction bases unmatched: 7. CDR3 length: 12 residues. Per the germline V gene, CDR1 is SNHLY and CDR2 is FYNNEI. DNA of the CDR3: TGTGCCAGCAAACAGCGGGGCGTAGAGCAGTACTTC. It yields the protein CASKQRGVEQYF.

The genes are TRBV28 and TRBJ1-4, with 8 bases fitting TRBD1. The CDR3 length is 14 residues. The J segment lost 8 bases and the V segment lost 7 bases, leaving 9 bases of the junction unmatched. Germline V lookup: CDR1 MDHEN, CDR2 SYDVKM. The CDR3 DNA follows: TGTGCCAGCAACAGCCAGGGGGCTTGGGAAAAACTGTTTTTT. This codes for CASNSQGAWEKLFF.

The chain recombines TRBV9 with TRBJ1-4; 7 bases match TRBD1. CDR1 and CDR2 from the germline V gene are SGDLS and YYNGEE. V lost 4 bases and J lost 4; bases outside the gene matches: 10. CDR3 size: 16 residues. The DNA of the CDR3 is TGTGCCAGCAGCACCAGAAGACAGGGCCGTAATGAAAAACTGTTTTTT. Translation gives CASSTRRQGRNEKLFF.

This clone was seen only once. The CDR3 loop is CASSYKTGGQPQHF. The DNA of the CDR3 is TGTGCCAGCAGTTATAAGACAGGGGGACAGCCCCAGCATTTT. This sequence joins TRBV27 and TRBJ1-5; 9 nucleotides agree with TRBD1. The length of the CDR3 is 14 residues. Germline loops: CDR1 MNHEY, CDR2 SMNVEV (reference sequence). J gave up 7 bases and V 4 bases, and 5 bases lay outside the gene matches.

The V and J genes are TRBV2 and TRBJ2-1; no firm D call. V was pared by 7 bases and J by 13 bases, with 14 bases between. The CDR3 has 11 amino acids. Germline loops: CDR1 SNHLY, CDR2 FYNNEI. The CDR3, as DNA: TGTGCCAGCATTATCTTATCGGTTCAGTTCTTC. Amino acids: CASIILSVQFF. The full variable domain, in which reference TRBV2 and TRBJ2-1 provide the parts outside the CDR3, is EPEVTQTPSHQVTQMGQEVILRCVPISNHLYFYWYRQILGQKVEFLVSFYNNEISEKSEIFDDQFSVERPDGSNFTLKIRSTKLEDSAMYFCASIILSVQFFGPGTRLTVL.

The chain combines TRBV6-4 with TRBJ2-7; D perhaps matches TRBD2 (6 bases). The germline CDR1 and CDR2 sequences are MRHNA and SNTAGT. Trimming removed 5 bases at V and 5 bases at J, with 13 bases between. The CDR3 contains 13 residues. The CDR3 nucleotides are TGTGCCAGCAGTCGGGGGTCAACGGACGAGCAGTACTTC. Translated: CASSRGSTDEQYF.

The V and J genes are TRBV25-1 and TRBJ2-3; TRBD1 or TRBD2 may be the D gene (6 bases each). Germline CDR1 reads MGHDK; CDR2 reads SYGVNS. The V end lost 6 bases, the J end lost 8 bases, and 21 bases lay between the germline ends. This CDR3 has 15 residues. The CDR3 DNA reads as TGTGCCAGCAGCCTCGGGACAACTAGCAGCGGTACGCAGTATTTT. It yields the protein CASSLGTTSSGTQYF. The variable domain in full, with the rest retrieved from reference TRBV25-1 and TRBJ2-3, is EADIYQTPRYLVIGTGKKITLECSQTMGHDKMYWYQQDPGMELHLIHYSYGVNSTEKGDLSSESTVSRIRTEHFPLTLESARPSHTSQYLCASSLGTTSSGTQYFGPGTRLTVL.

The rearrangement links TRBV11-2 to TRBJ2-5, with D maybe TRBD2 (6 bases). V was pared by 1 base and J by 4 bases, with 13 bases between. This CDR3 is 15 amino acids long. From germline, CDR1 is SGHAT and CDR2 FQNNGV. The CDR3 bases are TGTGCCAGCAGCTTAGTCACCGGGAGTCGAGAGACCCAGTACTTC. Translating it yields CASSLVTGSRETQYF.